This T cell receptor (beta chain) derives from a study of beta chain features in type 1 diabetes listed by TCRdb under 2018. Study-wide context: Mean age, gender distribution, total cell number and subset yield did not differ between patients and healthy donors. A total of some 110 million sorted cells were examined across all samples, and a strong correlation was observed between cell number per subset and RNA yield. In the study, recently diagnosed type 1 diabetes patients and matched healthy donors were compared on the TCRB repertoires of their sorted circulating CD4+ T cell subsets. Regulatory and stem cell-like memory subsets were isolated from only 8 patients and roughly eight healthy donors, whereas naive and central memory subsets came from all 28 donors. General conclusions and limits of the study: At VDJ recombination sites, patients with type 1 diabetes made fewer insertions and deleted more nucleotides, a pattern implying thymic rearrangement abnormalities. Type 1 diabetes patients showed a moderate but significant shortening of TCRB CDR3 length in all four CD4+ subsets. Only small numbers of individuals were included in the HLA sub-analyses, which left unresolved whether HLA type had any influence on TCRB rearrangement. Because cDNA rather than genomic DNA was sequenced, highly expressing activated cells could have been over-represented, although no difference in activation and CD3 levels was found between groups. Naive, central memory and regulatory TCRB repertoires appeared more similar among patients than among healthy donors. Shorter templates might be favored by PCR, yet because patient and control samples were amplified and corrected together, any such skew would affect both groups equally.

Each donor gave one peripheral blood draw, about 110 mL on average, collected into heparinised tubes. Using a panel that included CD45RO, CCR7, CD25, CD127, CD95 and CD27, naive, central memory, regulatory and stem cell-like memory CD4+ T cells were sorted on a BD FACSAria II. Every sorted population had a purity above 98%. Right away, PBMCs were isolated by Lymphoprep density gradient centrifugation and were stained directly, with no culture step. To minimize batch effects, samples were stained and sorted in pairs, one healthy donor with one patient per experiment. This clone has only a few counts. Its antigen is unknown. Base-call qualities are not available, and no considerably larger clone is one nucleotide away. The entire isolated RNA was reverse transcribed using the High Capacity cDNA Reverse Transcription Kit, and thus expressed TCRB transcripts were sequenced. Deep immunoSEQ sequencing was performed on naive, central memory and regulatory T cell samples, with an average of about 4 million total reads per sample. Sorted cells were lysed in RLT buffer and RNA was extracted with DNase-treated RNeasy Micro or Mini kits, depending on cell number. Each cell subset was processed on its own to prevent cross-contamination, while patient and healthy donor samples were processed together. The immunoSEQ multiplex PCR was used to amplify TCRB sequences from cDNA, generating 87-bp fragments that spanned the CDR3 region. Amplicons were sequenced on the Illumina HiSeq platform. The original pipeline was this. Synthetic template baselines were used to correct PCR bias computationally, reads within Hamming distance 2 were collapsed together, and singletons that could not be merged were discarded. By aligning reads against IMGT, V, D and J genes, CDR3 length, and insertions or deletions at six rearrangement sites were assigned. Within each subset, clonotype counts were normalized to sorted cell number, and only after that were true diversity and Gini coefficients computed with the tcR R package. Repertoire sharing was quantified using the overlap coefficient calculated on TCRB nucleotide sequences. Out-of-frame TCRB sequences from naive cells were analyzed as a proxy for the pre-selection repertoire. Held by TCRdb, this immuneACCESS table contains in-frame sequences only and omits some clones. Under half of the omission traces to an unresolved V gene where checked; the cause of the rest is unknown. From that table come the V and J calls and clone size; the DNA was used to work out D and trimming. Within this sample are some 900,000 clones, with about 17% of them counted one time only. About 0.025% of the sample is held by the ten biggest clonotypes.

The junction carries 15 bases between V and J, which are trimmed by 4 bases and 3 bases respectively. The CDR3 covers 15 residues, taking in both the cysteine and the phenylalanine. CDR3 DNA is the only sequence kept; it has 45 bases, read in frame from the first base. Per the germline V gene, SGHRS is the CDR1 and YFSETQ is the CDR2. The sequence was obtained from a woman younger than 35 in good health. What was sequenced was naive CD4+ T cells from blood. This specimen's cell subset or site label, interpreted: true naive CD4+ T cells. The chain joins TRBV5-1 to TRBJ2-3, with no confidently assigned D gene. CDR3 sequence: CASSVGTGRTDTQYF. The base sequence is TGCGCCAGCAGCGTTGGAACGGGCCGGACAGATACGCAGTATTTT.